The TCR beta chain under discussion was sequenced for a study of blood T cells in healthy people across ages. Combining a sample-barcoded 5' primer with a J-beta primer mix, a second PCR ran for roughly 7 to 11 cycles. TCRdb passed the 5' RACE reads through MiXCR, listing each CDR3 protein once. The sample carries about 770,000 distinct CDR3 sequences, under 45% recorded once. Isolating PBMCs gave at least 6 million of these cells per sample. Comment on this clonotype: A read error may explain this, as a much larger clone is one base away.

CDR3 length: 13 residues. The germline V gene has CDR1 SEHNR and CDR2 FQNEAQ (reference sequence). J gave up 6 bases and V 5 bases, and 6 bases lay outside the gene matches. The sequence was obtained from a man aged 60 to 69 in good health. Sequenced: blood. This sequence joins TRBV7-9 and TRBJ1-1, with 7 bases fitting TRBD1. CDR3 coding DNA: TGTGCCAGCAGCCCACACAGGGGCCCTGAAGCTTTCTTT. The encoded protein is CASSPHRGPEAFF.